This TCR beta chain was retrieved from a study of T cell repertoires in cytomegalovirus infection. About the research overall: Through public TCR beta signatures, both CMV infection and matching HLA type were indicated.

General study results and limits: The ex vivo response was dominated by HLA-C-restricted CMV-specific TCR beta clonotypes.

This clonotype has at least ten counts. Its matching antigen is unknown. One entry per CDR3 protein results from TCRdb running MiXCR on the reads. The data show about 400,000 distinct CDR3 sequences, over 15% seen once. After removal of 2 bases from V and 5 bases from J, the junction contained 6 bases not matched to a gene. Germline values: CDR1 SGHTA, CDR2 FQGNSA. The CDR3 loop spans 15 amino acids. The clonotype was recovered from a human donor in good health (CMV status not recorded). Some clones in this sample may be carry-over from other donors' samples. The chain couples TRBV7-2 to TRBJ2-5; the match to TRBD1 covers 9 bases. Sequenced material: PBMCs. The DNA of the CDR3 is TGTGCCAGCAGCTTAAGCCGGGACAGGGTGGAGACCCAGTACTTC. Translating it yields CASSLSRDRVETQYF. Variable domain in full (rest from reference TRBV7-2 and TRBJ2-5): GAGVSQSPSNKVTEKGKDVELRCDPISGHTALYWYRQSLGQGLEFLIYFQGNSAPDKSGLPSDRFSAERTGGSVSTLTIQRTQQEDSAVYLCASSLSRDRVETQYFGPGTRLLVL.